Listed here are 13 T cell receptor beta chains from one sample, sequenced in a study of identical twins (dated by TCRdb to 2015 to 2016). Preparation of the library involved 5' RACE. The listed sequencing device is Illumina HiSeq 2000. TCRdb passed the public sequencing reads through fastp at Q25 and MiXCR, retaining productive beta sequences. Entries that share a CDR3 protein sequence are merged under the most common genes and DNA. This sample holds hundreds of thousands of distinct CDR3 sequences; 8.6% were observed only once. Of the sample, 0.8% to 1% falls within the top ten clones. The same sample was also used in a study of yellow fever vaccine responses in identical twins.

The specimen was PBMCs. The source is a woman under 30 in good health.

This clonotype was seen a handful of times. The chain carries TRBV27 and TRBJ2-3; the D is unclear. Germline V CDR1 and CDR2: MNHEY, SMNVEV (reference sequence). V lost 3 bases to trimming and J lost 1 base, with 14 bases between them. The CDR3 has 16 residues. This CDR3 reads CASSFIGHLGTDTQYF. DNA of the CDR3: TGTGCCAGCAGTTTCATTGGTCACTTGGGCACAGATACGCAGTATTTT.

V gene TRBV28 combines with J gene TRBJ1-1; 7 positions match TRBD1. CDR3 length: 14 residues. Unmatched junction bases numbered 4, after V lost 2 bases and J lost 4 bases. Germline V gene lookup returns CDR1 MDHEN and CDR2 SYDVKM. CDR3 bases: TGTGCCAGCAGTTTAGGGAAGGGGGCCACTGAAGCTTTCTTT. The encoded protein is CASSLGKGATEAFF.

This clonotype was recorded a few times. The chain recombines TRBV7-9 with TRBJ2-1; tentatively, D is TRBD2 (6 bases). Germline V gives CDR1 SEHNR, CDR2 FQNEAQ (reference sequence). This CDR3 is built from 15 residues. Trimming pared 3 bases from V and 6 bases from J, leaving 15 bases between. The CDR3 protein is CASSLAGLPPNEQFF. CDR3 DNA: TGTGCCAGCAGCTTGGCGGGACTCCCCCCCAATGAGCAGTTCTTC.

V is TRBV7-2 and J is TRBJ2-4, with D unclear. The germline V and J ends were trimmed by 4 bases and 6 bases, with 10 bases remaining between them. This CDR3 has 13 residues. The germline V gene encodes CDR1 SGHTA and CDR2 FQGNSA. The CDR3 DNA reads TGTGCCAGCAGCTCACCAGGAACAAACATTCAGTACTTC. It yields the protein CASSSPGTNIQYF.

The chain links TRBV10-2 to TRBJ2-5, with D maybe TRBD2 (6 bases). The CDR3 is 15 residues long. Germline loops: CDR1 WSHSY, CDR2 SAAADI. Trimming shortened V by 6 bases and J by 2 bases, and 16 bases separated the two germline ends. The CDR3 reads CASRPRRREQETQYF. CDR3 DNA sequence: TGCGCCAGCAGGCCAAGGAGGAGGGAGCAAGAGACCCAGTACTTC.

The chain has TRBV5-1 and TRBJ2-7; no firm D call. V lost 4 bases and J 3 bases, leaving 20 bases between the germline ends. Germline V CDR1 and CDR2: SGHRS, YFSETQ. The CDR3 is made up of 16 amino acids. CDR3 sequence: CASSPRPGGVNYEQYF. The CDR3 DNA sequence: TGCGCCAGCAGCCCACGGCCTGGCGGCGTTAACTACGAGCAGTACTTC.

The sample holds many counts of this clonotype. CDR3 protein: CASSPTGGDYGYTF. CDR3 coding DNA: TGTGCCAGCAGCCCGACGGGAGGAGACTATGGCTACACCTTC. This chain connects TRBV7-3 to TRBJ1-2; D gene ambiguous. Germline-derived CDR1 and CDR2 are SGHTA and FQGTGA. The CDR3 covers 14 residues. Between the trimmed V and J ends, which lost 5 bases and 3 bases, there was a span of 13 bases.

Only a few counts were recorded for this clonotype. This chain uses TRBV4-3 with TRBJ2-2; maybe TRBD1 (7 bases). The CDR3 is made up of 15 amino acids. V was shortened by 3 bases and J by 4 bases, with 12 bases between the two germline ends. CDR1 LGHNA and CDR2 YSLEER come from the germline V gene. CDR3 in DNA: TGCGCCAGCAGCCATTCAGGGGGGAGCACCGGGGAGCTGTTTTTT. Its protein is CASSHSGGSTGELFF.

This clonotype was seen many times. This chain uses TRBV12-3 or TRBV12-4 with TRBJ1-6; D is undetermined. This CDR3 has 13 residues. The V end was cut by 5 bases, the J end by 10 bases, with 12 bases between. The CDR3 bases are TGTGCCAGCAGTCTTACCACCCTCTCACCCCTCCACTTT. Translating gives CASSLTTLSPLHF.

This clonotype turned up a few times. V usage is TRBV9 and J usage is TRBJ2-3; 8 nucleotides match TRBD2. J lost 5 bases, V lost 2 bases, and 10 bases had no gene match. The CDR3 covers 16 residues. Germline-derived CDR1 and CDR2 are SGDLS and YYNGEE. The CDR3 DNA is TGTGCCAGCAGCGTCGACTGGGACCGGGAGGGAGATACGCAGTATTTT. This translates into CASSVDWDREGDTQYF.

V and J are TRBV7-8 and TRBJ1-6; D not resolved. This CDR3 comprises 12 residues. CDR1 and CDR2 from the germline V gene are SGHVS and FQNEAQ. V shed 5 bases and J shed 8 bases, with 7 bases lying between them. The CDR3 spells CASSGKDSPLHF. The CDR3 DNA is TGTGCCAGCAGCGGCAAGGATTCACCCCTCCACTTT.

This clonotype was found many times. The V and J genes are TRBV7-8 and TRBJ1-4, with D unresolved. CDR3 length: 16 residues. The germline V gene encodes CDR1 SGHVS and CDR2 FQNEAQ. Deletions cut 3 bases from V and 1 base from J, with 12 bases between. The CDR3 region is CASSFSDRITNEKLFF. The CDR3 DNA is TGTGCCAGCAGCTTTTCGGATAGGATAACTAATGAAAAACTGTTTTTT.

The CDR3 DNA reads TGTGCCAGCAGGAGGAGCTATGGGATTGAAGAGACCCAGTACTTC. This sequence encodes CASRRSYGIEETQYF. The genes are TRBV2 and TRBJ2-5; unclear D gene. V lost 6 bases and J lost 3, with 17 bases in between. The CDR3 totals 15 residues. Per the germline V gene, CDR1 is SNHLY and CDR2 is FYNNEI.